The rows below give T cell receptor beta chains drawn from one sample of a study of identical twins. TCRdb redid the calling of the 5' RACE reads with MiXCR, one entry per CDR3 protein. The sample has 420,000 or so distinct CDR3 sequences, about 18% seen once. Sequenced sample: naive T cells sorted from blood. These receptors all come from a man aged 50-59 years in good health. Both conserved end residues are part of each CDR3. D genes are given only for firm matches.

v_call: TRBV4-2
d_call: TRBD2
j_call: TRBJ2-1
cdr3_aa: CASSQQYVASGGASYEQFF

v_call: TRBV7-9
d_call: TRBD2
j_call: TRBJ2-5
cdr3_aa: CASSPTSGVIGRGTQYF

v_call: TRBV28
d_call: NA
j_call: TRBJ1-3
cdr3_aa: CASSSQGGGNTIYF

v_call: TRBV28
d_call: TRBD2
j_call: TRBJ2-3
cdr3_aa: CASSSPGVSGRIDTQYF

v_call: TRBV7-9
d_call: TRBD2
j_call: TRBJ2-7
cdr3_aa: CASSFGLAGPSYEQYF

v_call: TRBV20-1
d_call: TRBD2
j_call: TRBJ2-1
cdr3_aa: CSARESGTSGSLNNEQFF

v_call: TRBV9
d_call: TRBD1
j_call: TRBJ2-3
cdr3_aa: CASSDPQGQGYSDTQYF

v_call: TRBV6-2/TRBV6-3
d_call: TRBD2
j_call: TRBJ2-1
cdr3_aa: CASSYLPGERGNYNEQFF

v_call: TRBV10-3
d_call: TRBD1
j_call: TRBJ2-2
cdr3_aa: CAISGQGSGGELFF

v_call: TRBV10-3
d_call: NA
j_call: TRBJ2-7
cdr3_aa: CAATGTGNYEQYF

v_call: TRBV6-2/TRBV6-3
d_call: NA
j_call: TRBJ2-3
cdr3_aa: CASSPRFAQYF

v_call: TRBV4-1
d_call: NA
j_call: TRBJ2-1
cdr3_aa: CASSHKGGGSYNEQFF

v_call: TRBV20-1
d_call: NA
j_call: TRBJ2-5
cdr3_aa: CSASRGAQETQYF

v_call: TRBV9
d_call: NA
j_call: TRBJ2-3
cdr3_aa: CASSAGGGATDTQYF

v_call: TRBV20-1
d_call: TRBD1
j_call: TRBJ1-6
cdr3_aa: CSAKTGDSPLHF

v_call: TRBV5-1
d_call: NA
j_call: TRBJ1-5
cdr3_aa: CASSLSGLSNQPQHF

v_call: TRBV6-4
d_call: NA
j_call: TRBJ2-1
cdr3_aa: CASSEFPSFARGNEQFF

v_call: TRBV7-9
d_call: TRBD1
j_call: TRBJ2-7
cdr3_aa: CASSFGTGGSYEQYF

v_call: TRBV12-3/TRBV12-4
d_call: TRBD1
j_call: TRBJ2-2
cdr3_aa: CASSTGTGKAGELFF

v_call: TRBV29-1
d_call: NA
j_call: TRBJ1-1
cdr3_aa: CSVANLNTEAFF

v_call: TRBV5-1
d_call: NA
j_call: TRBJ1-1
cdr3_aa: CASSIATSMNTEAFF

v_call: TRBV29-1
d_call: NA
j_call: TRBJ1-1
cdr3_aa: CSCRLMNTEAFF

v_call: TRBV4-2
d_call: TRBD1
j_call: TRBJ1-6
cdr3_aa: CASSQQGQGFGNSPLHF

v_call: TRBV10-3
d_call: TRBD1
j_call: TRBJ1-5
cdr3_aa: CAISADRNNQPQHF

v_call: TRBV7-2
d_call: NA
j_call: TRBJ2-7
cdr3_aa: CASSLGPQHEQYF

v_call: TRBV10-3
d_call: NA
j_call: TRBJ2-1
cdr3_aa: CAISEGLDNEQFF

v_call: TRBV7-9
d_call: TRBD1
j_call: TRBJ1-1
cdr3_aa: CASSPQDREAFF

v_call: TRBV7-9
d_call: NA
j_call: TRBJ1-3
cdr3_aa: CASSLVPQGENTIYF

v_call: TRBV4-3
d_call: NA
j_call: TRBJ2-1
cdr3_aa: CASSQDSYYNEQFF

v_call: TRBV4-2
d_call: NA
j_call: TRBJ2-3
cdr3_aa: CASSQGGKSTDTQYF

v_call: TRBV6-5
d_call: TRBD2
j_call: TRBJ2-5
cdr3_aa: CASSYVWGREETQYF

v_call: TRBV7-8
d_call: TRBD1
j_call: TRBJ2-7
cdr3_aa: CASRDLRDRHSYEQYF

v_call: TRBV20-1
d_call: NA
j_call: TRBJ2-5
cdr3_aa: CSARDRMVTFQETQYF

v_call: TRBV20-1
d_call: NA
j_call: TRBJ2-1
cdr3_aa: CSASPLGGGYDNEQFF

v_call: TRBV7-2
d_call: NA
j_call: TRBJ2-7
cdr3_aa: CASSLTGTNTYEQYF

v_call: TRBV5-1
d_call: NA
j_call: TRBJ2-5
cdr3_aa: CASNLAGSVGETQYF

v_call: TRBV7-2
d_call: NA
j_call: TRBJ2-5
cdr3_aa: CASSLVTAKGETQYF

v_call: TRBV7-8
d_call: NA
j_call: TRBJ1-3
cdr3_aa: CASSSDSRVGNTIYF